This T cell receptor (beta chain) is from a study of T-cell reconstitution after alpha-beta-depleted transplantation in children. J was trimmed by 6 bases and V by 4 bases; bases with no gene match: 7. The CDR3 runs 14 residues. Germline values: CDR1 SGDLS, CDR2 YYNGEE. The authors prepared the TCRbeta library with unique molecular identifiers. TCRdb itself ran the PCR reads through MiXCR, one entry per CDR3 protein. Here the sample spans approximately 190,000 distinct CDR3 sequences, about 8.2% being singletons. Study-level findings and limits: Most T-cell counts and diversity one year after the transplant came from T cells that were newly produced.

This clonotype was seen at least ten times. As yet, its antigen is unknown. Sample: PBMCs, mostly from graft donor cells, taken 360 days after TCRalphabeta/CD19-depleted stem cell transplant. This chain links TRBV9 with TRBJ2-7; 10 bases map to TRBD1. This TCR derives from a male patient between 2 and 10 years old who had a stem cell transplant for acute myeloid leukemia, so the T cells may come from the graft donor. CDR3 residues: CASSPRDRGPEQYF. The CDR3 DNA is TGTGCCAGCAGCCCAAGGGACAGGGGCCCCGAGCAGTACTTC.